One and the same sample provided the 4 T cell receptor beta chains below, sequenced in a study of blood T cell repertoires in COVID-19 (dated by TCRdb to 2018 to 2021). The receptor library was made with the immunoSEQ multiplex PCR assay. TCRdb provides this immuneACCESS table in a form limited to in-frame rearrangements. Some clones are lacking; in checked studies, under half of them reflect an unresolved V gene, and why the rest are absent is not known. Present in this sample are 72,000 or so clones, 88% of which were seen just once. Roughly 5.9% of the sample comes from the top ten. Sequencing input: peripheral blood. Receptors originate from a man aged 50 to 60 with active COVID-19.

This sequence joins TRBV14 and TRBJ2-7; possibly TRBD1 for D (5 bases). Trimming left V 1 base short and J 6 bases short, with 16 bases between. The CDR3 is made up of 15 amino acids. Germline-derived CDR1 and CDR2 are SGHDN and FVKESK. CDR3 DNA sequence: TGTGCCAGCAGCCAAGCGCTAAACAACCAGGGCGAGCAGTACTTC. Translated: CASSQALNNQGEQYF.

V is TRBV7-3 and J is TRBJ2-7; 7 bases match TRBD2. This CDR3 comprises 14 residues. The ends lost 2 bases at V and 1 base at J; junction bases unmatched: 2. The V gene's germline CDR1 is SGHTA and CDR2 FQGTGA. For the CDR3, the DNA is TGTGCCAGCAGCTTAGTGGGAGGGTCCTACGAGCAGTACTTC. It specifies CASSLVGGSYEQYF.

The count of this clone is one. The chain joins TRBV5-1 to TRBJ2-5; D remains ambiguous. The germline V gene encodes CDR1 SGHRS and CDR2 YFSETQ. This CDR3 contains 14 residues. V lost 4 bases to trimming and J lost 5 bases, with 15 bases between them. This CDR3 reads CASSLSASGETQYF. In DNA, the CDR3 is TGCGCCAGCAGCCTATCGGCGTCCGGGGAGACCCAGTACTTC.

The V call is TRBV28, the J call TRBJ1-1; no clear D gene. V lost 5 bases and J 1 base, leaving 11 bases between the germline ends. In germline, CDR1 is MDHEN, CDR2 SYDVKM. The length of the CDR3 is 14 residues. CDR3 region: CASSRSRENTEAFF. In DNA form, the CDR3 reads TGTGCCAGCAGTCGGAGCAGAGAGAACACTGAAGCTTTCTTT.